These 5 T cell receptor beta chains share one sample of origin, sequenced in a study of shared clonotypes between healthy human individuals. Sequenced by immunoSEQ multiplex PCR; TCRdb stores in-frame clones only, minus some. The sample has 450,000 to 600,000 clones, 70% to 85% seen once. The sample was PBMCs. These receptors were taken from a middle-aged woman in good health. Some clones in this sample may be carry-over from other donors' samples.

The CDR3 DNA sequence: TGTGCCAGCAGCTCCAGGGGTCAGCCCCAGCATTTT. It is translated as CASSSRGQPQHF. The chain couples TRBV5-5 to TRBJ1-5; possible D gene TRBD1, 6 bases. The V and J ends lost 3 bases and 6 bases respectively, with 7 bases between them. This CDR3 has 12 residues. The germline V gene encodes CDR1 SGHKS and CDR2 YYEKEE (reference sequence). Variable domain in full (rest from reference TRBV5-5 and TRBJ1-5): DAGVTQSPTHLIKTRGQQVTLRCSPISGHKSVSWYQQVLGQGPQFIFQYYEKEERGRGNFPDRFSARQFPNYSSELNVNALLLGDSALYLCASSSRGQPQHFGDGTRLSIL.

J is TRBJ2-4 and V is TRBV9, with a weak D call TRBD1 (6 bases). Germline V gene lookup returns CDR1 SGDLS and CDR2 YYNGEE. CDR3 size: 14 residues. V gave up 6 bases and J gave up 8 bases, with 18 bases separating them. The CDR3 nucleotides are TGTGCCAGCAACGTCAGGGGAGAGAAGGACATTCAGTACTTC. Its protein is CASNVRGEKDIQYF. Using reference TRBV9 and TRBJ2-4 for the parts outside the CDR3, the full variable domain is DSGVTQTPKHLITATGQRVTLRCSPRSGDLSVYWYQQSLDQGLQFLIQYYNGEERAKGNILERFSAQQFPDLHSELNLSSLELGDSALYFCASNVRGEKDIQYFGAGTRLSVL.

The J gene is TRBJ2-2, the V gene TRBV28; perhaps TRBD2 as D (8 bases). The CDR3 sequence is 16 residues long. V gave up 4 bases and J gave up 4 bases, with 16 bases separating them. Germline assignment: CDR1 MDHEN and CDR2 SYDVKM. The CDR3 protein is CASSSAGAGGTGELFF. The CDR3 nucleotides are TGTGCCAGCAGTTCAGCGGGAGCAGGGGGCACCGGGGAGCTGTTTTTT.

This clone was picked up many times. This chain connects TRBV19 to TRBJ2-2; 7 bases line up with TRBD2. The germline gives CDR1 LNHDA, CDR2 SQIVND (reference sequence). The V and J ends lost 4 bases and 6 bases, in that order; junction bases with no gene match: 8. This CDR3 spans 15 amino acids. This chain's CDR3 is CASSTPKLAAGELFF. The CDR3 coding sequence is TGTGCCAGTAGTACCCCCAAGCTAGCGGCCGGGGAGCTGTTTTTT.

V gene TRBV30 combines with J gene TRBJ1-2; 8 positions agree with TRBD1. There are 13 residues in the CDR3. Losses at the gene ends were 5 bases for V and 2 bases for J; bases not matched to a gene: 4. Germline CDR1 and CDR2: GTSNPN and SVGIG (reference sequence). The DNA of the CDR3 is TGTGCCTGGCTACGGGACAGGAACTATGGCTACACCTTC. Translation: CAWLRDRNYGYTF.